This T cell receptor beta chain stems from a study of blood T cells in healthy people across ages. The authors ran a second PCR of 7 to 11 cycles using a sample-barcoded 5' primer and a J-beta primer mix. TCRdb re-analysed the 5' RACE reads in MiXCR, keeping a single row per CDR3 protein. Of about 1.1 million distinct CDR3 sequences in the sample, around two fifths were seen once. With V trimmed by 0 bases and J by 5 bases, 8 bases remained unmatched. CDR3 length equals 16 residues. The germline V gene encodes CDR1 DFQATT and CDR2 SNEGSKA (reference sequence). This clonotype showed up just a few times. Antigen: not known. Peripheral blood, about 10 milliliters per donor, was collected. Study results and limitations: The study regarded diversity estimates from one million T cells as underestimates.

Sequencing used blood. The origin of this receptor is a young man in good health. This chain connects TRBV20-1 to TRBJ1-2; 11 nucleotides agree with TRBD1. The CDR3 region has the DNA TGCAGTGCTAGAGATATTTTCGGGACAGGGGGGTATGGCTACACCTTC. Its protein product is CSARDIFGTGGYGYTF.